This TCR beta chain was sequenced during a study of T cells after posttransplantation cyclophosphamide. Overall study results and limits: Recipient CMV seropositivity and CMV reactivation strongly tracked TRB clonality.

With 5 bases clipped from V and 4 bases from J, the junction kept 7 bases outside the gene matches. Germline CDR1 and CDR2: SGHAT and FQNNGV. The CDR3 is made up of 15 amino acids. Sampled 1 year posttransplant, controls received myeloablative marrow transplants, methotrexate and a calcineurin inhibitor. Sequencing was performed with immunoSEQ multiplex PCR; in TCRdb, only in-frame clones are kept and a portion is missing. The top ten hold approximately 2% of the sample, which has about 21,000 clones, roughly 85% seen once. About this clone itself: The antigen is unknown.

The material was PBMCs, obtained 362 days after allogeneic stem cell transplant with calcineurin inhibitor and methotrexate. The receptor was isolated from a female patient aged 30 to 40 who received an allogeneic stem cell transplant from an unrelated donor, was CMV-positive, and had acute and chronic GVHD. Some of these T cells may belong to the graft donor. This chain uses TRBV11-2 with TRBJ1-4; 7 positions agree with TRBD1. The CDR3 DNA reads as TGTGCCAGCAGCACGACAAACAGGGGTAATGAAAAACTGTTTTTT. This gives the protein CASSTTNRGNEKLFF. Using reference TRBV11-2 and TRBJ1-4 for the parts outside the CDR3, the full variable domain is EAGVAQSPRYKIIEKRQSVAFWCNPISGHATLYWYQQILGQGPKLLIQFQNNGVVDDSQLPKDRFSAERLKGVDSTLKIQPAKLEDSAVYLCASSTTNRGNEKLFFGSGTQLSVL.